The present TCR beta chain was sequenced within a study of Ad26.COV2.S vaccination and SARS-CoV-2 variants. As for the study in general: The donor was enrolled in the Ad26.COV2.S arm of the COV1001 trial. Study-wide results and caveats: With respect to non-spike TCR breadth, vaccine and placebo recipients were similar.

Trimming stripped 0 bases from V and 5 bases from J, with 2 bases between. The CDR3 has 13 residues. Germline V gene sequence: CDR1 LGHNA, CDR2 YSLEER. Of note for this clone: Its antigen is as yet unknown.

Profiled with immunoSEQ multiplex PCR; TCRdb holds only in-frame clones, not every one. This sample has some 390,000 clones, with roughly nine tenths found just once. Treatment described: some 20 received Ad26.COV2.S at low or high dose, single or two shots; several received placebo; per-sample allocation not given. Day 63 after the first vaccine or placebo injection was the time point for sampling. Ad26.COV2.S expressed prefusion-stabilized spike from the original Wuhan strain. Sample: peripheral blood, taken in a trial of Ad26.COV2.S vaccine versus placebo. The chain employs TRBV4-3 and TRBJ1-6, with D unclear. The sequence derives from a person aged 18-65 years who received the Ad26.COV2.S COVID-19 vaccine or a placebo. The DNA of the CDR3 is TGCGCCAGCAGCCAAGAGGATAATTCACCCCTCCACTTT. It encodes CASSQEDNSPLHF.